The 27 T cell receptor beta chains below were found in one sample sequenced in a study of shared clonotypes between healthy human individuals (dated by TCRdb to about 2020). CD8 naive samples consisted of CD45RO-negative cells that were positively selected for CCR7, yielding a CD45RA+CCR7+ population without TemRA cells. The library came from the immunoSEQ multiplex PCR assay. The source is immuneACCESS, and TCRdb retained only in-frame sequences with V and J called. Part of the clones is not carried over; for the studies checked, unresolved V genes explain less than half of this, and the remainder is unexplained. The sample table shows around 580,000 clones, and nearly 98% are seen once. 0.3% of the sample rests with the top ten. Sequenced sample: naive CD8+ T cells sorted from blood. Per the publication, the cell subset or site label means: CD45RA+CCR7+. All receptors derive from a man aged 30 to 39 in good health.

The chain recombines TRBV4-2 with TRBJ2-7; no clear D gene. Germline V lookup: CDR1 LGHNA, CDR2 YNFKEQ. The V and J ends lost 0 bases and 1 base respectively, with 7 bases between them. This CDR3 has 14 residues. The CDR3 DNA reads TGTGCCAGCAGCCAAGATGGTTTATCCTACGAGCAGTACTTC. It is translated as CASSQDGLSYEQYF.

The rearrangement links TRBV15 to TRBJ2-7; 8 nucleotides line up with TRBD2. This CDR3 contains 14 residues. CDR1 and CDR2 (germline): LNHNV, YYDKDF (reference sequence). J lost 2 bases, V lost 5 bases, and 5 bases had no gene match. The CDR3 bases are TGTGCCACCAGCGTAGGACTAGCAGCCTACGAGCAGTACTTC. Its translation: CATSVGLAAYEQYF.

The chain is built from TRBV27 and TRBJ1-6; D is perhaps TRBD1 (6 bases). Trimming left V 6 bases short and J 9 bases short, with 12 bases between. The CDR3 has 13 residues. The germline gives CDR1 MNHEY, CDR2 SMNVEV (reference sequence). The CDR3 loop reads CASRQGTPSPLHF. For the CDR3, the DNA is TGTGCCAGCAGACAGGGAACCCCTTCACCCCTCCACTTT.

The chain uses TRBV28 and TRBJ2-1; D not certain. The CDR3 extends over 12 amino acids. Germline CDR1 and CDR2: MDHEN and SYDVKM. V gave up 4 bases and J gave up 5 bases, with 6 bases separating them. This CDR3 is CASSSLNNEQFF. The CDR3 DNA is TGTGCCAGCAGTTCCCTCAACAATGAGCAGTTCTTC.

The V gene is TRBV6-5, the J gene TRBJ2-2; 9 positions match TRBD2. The CDR3 is made up of 15 amino acids. Germline V gives CDR1 MNHEY, CDR2 SVGAGI. With 7 bases clipped from V and 0 bases from J, the junction kept 3 bases outside the gene matches. The CDR3 is CASMREGANTGELFF. The CDR3 coding sequence is TGTGCCAGCATGCGGGAGGGAGCGAACACCGGGGAGCTGTTTTTT.

This chain connects TRBV28 to TRBJ2-7; D unresolved. V was trimmed by 1 base and J by 4 bases, leaving 11 bases between them. This CDR3 is built from 14 residues. CDR1 MDHEN and CDR2 SYDVKM come from the germline V gene. CDR3 nucleotide sequence: TGTGCCAGCAGTTTATCGGGTCAGACTTACGAGCAGTACTTC. As protein: CASSLSGQTYEQYF.

This chain uses TRBV4-1 with TRBJ2-1, with 9 nucleotides matching TRBD1. The CDR3 contains 16 residues. In germline, CDR1 is MGHRA, CDR2 YSYEKL. V gave up 2 bases and J gave up 0 bases; unmatched junction bases: 2. DNA for the CDR3: TGCGCCAGCAGCCAAACAGGGGGCTTCTCCTACAATGAGCAGTTCTTC. Residues: CASSQTGGFSYNEQFF.

This chain joins TRBV29-1 and TRBJ2-7; TRBD2 matches at 10 bases. This CDR3 is built from 13 residues. V gave up 7 bases and J gave up 3 bases; unmatched junction bases: 6. Germline V gives CDR1 SQVTM, CDR2 ANQGSEA. CDR3 nucleotide sequence: TGCAGCGCCAGCGGGAGGGCCCTCTACGAGCAGTACTTC. Translation gives CSASGRALYEQYF.

The chain joins TRBV29-1 to TRBJ2-7, with D possibly matching TRBD1 (6 bases). There are 11 residues in the CDR3. V lost 8 bases, J lost 5 bases, and 13 bases lay in between. CDR1 and CDR2 (germline): SQVTM, ANQGSEA. CDR3 in amino acids: CSLSQGNEQYF. The DNA for the CDR3 is TGCAGCCTCTCACAGGGTAACGAGCAGTACTTC.

This clone came up once. The chain employs TRBV19 and TRBJ1-1, with unresolved D. Germline V gene data show CDR1 as LNHDA and CDR2 as SQIVND (reference sequence). Trimming left V 1 base short and J 3 bases short, with 9 bases between. This CDR3 region has 14 residues. Here the CDR3 reads CASSIAGRDTEAFF. The CDR3 DNA reads TGTGCCAGTAGTATAGCCGGGCGAGACACTGAAGCTTTCTTT. The whole variable domain, filled in from reference TRBV19 and TRBJ1-1, reads DGGITQSPKYLFRKEGQNVTLSCEQNLNHDAMYWYRQDPGQGLRLIYYSQIVNDFQKGDIAEGYSVSREKKESFPLTVTSAQKNPTAFYLCASSIAGRDTEAFFGQGTRLTVV.

The chain combines TRBV7-8 with TRBJ2-7; D tentatively reads TRBD1 or TRBD2 (7 bases each). This CDR3 contains 16 residues. V dropped 5 bases and J dropped 1 base, with 18 bases sitting between them. Germline-derived CDR1 and CDR2 are SGHVS and FQNEAQ. The CDR3 loop is CASSQTAGGGSYEQYF. The CDR3, as DNA: TGTGCCAGCAGCCAAACGGCAGGGGGAGGGTCCTACGAGCAGTACTTC.

The chain joins TRBV18 to TRBJ2-7; TRBD2 is a possible D gene (6 bases). The ends were cut back, 3 bases at V and 3 bases at J, with 15 bases in the middle. Germline loops: CDR1 KGHSH, CDR2 LQKENI. The CDR3 extends over 15 amino acids. In nucleotides, the CDR3 is TGTGCCAGCTCACCCTCCGGGACTCAAGACTACGAGCAGTACTTC. It codes for CASSPSGTQDYEQYF.

The chain employs TRBV13 and TRBJ2-3; 11 bases align to TRBD2. Germline V gene sequence: CDR1 PRHDT, CDR2 FYEKMQ (reference sequence). The V gene end was trimmed by 0 bases and the J gene end by 0 bases; junction bases not matched to a gene: 2. CDR3 length: 17 amino acids. CDR3 protein: CASSLGLAGGSTDTQYF. CDR3 DNA: TGTGCCAGCAGCTTAGGCCTAGCGGGGGGCAGCACAGATACGCAGTATTTT.

The rearrangement joins TRBV25-1 to TRBJ1-5; D possibly corresponds to TRBD1 (5 bases). V lost 8 bases, J lost 12 bases, and 14 bases lay in between. The CDR3 consists of 11 residues. Germline lookup yields CDR1 MGHDK and CDR2 SYGVNS. The CDR3 sequence: CASGTSDIQHF. CDR3 DNA sequence: TGTGCCAGCGGGACCTCCGACATCCAGCATTTT.

The rearrangement links TRBV28 to TRBJ2-1; 8 bases agree with TRBD1. The CDR3 length is 15 residues. V was pared by 5 bases and J by 4 bases, with 7 bases of the junction left unmatched. The germline gives CDR1 MDHEN, CDR2 SYDVKM. The CDR3 bases are TGTGCCAGCAGTAGAAGGGACAGGATATACAATGAGCAGTTCTTC. This gives the protein CASSRRDRIYNEQFF.

This rearrangement joins TRBV5-5 to TRBJ2-5; 11 bases line up with TRBD1. The CDR3 sequence is 16 residues long. The V gene end was trimmed by 7 bases and the J gene end by 2 bases; junction bases not matched to a gene: 10. From germline, CDR1 is SGHKS and CDR2 YYEKEE (reference sequence). The CDR3 nucleotides read TGTGCCAGCGGATTACCGGGACAGGGGGGGCAAGAGACCCAGTACTTC. Protein: CASGLPGQGGQETQYF. The whole variable domain, remainder taken from reference TRBV5-5 and TRBJ2-5, is DAGVTQSPTHLIKTRGQQVTLRCSPISGHKSVSWYQQVLGQGPQFIFQYYEKEERGRGNFPDRFSARQFPNYSSELNVNALLLGDSALYLCASGLPGQGGQETQYFGPGTRLLVL.

The V call is TRBV7-9, the J call TRBJ2-7; D may be TRBD2 (6 bases). CDR1 SEHNR and CDR2 FQNEAQ come from the germline V gene (reference sequence). V gave up 4 bases and J gave up 3 bases, with 13 bases separating them. The CDR3 totals 14 residues. CDR3 DNA sequence: TGTGCCAGCAGCTCCCGGGACTTCGTCTACGAGCAGTACTTC. It encodes CASSSRDFVYEQYF.

This chain joins TRBV6-6 and TRBJ2-1, with a weak D call TRBD2 (6 bases). CDR3 length equals 16 residues. With 2 bases removed from V and 0 bases from J, the gap between germline ends came to 11 bases. Germline V gene data show CDR1 as MNHNY and CDR2 as SVGAGI (reference sequence). CDR3 region: CASSYGRGSSYNEQFF. The DNA of the CDR3 is TGTGCCAGCAGTTACGGGCGGGGAAGCTCCTACAATGAGCAGTTCTTC.

This clone occurred once. Germline and junction disagree at one end, which may indicate a read error. This chain uses TRBV7-9 with TRBJ2-7; a possible D gene is TRBD2 (6 bases). The V gene's germline CDR1 is SEHNR and CDR2 FQNEAQ (reference sequence). This CDR3 is built from 15 residues. CDR3 in DNA: TGTGCCAGCAGCCCCCCCCGACTAGGGCGATACGGGCAGTACTTC. This gives the protein CASSPPRLGRYGQYF.

CDR3 nucleotides: TGTGCCAGCAGCTTGCTAGCGGGAGTCCGGGAGACCGGGGAGCTGTTTTTT. It specifies CASSLLAGVRETGELFF. The chain has TRBV11-2 and TRBJ2-2, with 10 bases matching TRBD2. With 3 bases clipped from V and 5 bases from J, the junction kept 9 bases outside the gene matches. This CDR3 has 17 residues. Per the germline V gene, CDR1 is SGHAT and CDR2 is FQNNGV.

The chain joins TRBV29-1 to TRBJ1-1, with no clear D. The CDR3 spans 13 residues. Trimming removed 6 bases from V and 4 bases from J, with 15 bases in between. The germline CDR1 and CDR2 sequences are SQVTM and ANQGSEA. The CDR3 sequence is CSVLTSGSTEAFF. DNA of the CDR3: TGCAGCGTCCTAACGTCAGGAAGCACTGAAGCTTTCTTT. Using reference TRBV29-1 and TRBJ1-1 for the parts outside the CDR3, the full variable domain is SAVISQKPSRDICQRGTSLTIQCQVDSQVTMMFWYRQQPGQSLTLIATANQGSEATYESGFVIDKFPISRPNLTFSTLTVSNMSPEDSSIYLCSVLTSGSTEAFFGQGTRLTVV.

CDR3 sequence reads: CASRWDDWTSGRNEQFF. CDR3 bases: TGTGCCAGTAGATGGGACGATTGGACTAGCGGGAGGAATGAGCAGTTCTTC. The chain uses TRBV19 and TRBJ2-1, with 14 bases matching TRBD2. Germline-derived CDR1 and CDR2 are LNHDA and SQIVND (reference sequence). The CDR3 sequence is 17 residues long. V was clipped by 6 bases and J by 7 bases; unmatched bases: 11.

The sample holds one count of this clone. This chain connects TRBV29-1 to TRBJ2-3; D ambiguous. The V gene's germline CDR1 is SQVTM and CDR2 ANQGSEA. Trimming removed 4 bases at V and 0 bases at J, with 5 bases between. The CDR3 spans 12 residues. For the CDR3, the DNA is TGCAGCGTTGTGGTCAGCACAGATACGCAGTATTTT. Its translation is CSVVVSTDTQYF.

This sequence joins TRBV7-9 and TRBJ2-5, with 14 bases matching TRBD2. With 1 base clipped from V and 2 bases from J, the junction kept 6 bases outside the gene matches. CDR1 SEHNR and CDR2 FQNEAQ come from the germline V gene (reference sequence). This CDR3 has 18 residues. The CDR3 DNA is TGTGCCAGCAGCTTAGGGACTAGCGGGAGGAAAGGACAAGAGACCCAGTACTTC. It yields the protein CASSLGTSGRKGQETQYF.

The chain uses TRBV11-2 and TRBJ2-1, with D possibly TRBD1 on 6 matching bases. V gave up 6 bases and J gave up 7 bases, with 10 bases separating them. The CDR3 spans 12 residues. Germline V gene lookup returns CDR1 SGHAT and CDR2 FQNNGV. The CDR3 loop reads CASSYRVNEQFF. DNA for the CDR3: TGTGCCAGCAGTTACAGGGTTAATGAGCAGTTCTTC. Full variable domain (missing parts from reference TRBV11-2 and TRBJ2-1): EAGVAQSPRYKIIEKRQSVAFWCNPISGHATLYWYQQILGQGPKLLIQFQNNGVVDDSQLPKDRFSAERLKGVDSTLKIQPAKLEDSAVYLCASSYRVNEQFFGPGTRLTVL.

The gene calls are TRBV7-9 and TRBJ2-3, with D possibly matching TRBD2 (6 bases). Trimming stripped 4 bases from V and 0 bases from J, with 14 bases between. CDR1 and CDR2 (germline): SEHNR, FQNEAQ (reference sequence). The CDR3 extends over 16 amino acids. This chain's CDR3 is CASSSPLSGSTDTQYF. The CDR3 DNA is TGTGCCAGCAGCTCCCCCCTTAGCGGTAGCACAGATACGCAGTATTTT.

This chain links TRBV6-6 with TRBJ1-1; D unclear. This CDR3 is 11 amino acids long. V was pared by 4 bases and J by 7 bases, with 7 bases between. From germline, CDR1 is MNHNY and CDR2 SVGAGI (reference sequence). CDR3 loop: CASSLTVEAFF. The CDR3 nucleotides read TGTGCCAGCAGTTTGACGGTTGAAGCTTTCTTT.